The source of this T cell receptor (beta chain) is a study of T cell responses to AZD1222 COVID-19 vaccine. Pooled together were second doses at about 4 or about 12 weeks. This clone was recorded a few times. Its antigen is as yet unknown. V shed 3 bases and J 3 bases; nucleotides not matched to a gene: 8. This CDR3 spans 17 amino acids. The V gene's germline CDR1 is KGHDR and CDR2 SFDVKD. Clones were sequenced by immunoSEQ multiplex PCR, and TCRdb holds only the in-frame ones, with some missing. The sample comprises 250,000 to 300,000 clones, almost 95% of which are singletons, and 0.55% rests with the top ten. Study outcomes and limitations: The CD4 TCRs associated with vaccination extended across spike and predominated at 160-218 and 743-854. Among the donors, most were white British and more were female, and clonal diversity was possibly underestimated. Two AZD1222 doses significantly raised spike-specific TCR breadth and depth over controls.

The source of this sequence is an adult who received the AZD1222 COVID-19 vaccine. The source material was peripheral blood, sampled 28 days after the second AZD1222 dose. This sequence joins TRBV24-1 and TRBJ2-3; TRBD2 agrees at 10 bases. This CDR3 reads CATSDRGQTSGTDTQYF. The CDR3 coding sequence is TGTGCCACCAGTGATAGGGGCCAGACTAGCGGGACAGATACGCAGTATTTT.